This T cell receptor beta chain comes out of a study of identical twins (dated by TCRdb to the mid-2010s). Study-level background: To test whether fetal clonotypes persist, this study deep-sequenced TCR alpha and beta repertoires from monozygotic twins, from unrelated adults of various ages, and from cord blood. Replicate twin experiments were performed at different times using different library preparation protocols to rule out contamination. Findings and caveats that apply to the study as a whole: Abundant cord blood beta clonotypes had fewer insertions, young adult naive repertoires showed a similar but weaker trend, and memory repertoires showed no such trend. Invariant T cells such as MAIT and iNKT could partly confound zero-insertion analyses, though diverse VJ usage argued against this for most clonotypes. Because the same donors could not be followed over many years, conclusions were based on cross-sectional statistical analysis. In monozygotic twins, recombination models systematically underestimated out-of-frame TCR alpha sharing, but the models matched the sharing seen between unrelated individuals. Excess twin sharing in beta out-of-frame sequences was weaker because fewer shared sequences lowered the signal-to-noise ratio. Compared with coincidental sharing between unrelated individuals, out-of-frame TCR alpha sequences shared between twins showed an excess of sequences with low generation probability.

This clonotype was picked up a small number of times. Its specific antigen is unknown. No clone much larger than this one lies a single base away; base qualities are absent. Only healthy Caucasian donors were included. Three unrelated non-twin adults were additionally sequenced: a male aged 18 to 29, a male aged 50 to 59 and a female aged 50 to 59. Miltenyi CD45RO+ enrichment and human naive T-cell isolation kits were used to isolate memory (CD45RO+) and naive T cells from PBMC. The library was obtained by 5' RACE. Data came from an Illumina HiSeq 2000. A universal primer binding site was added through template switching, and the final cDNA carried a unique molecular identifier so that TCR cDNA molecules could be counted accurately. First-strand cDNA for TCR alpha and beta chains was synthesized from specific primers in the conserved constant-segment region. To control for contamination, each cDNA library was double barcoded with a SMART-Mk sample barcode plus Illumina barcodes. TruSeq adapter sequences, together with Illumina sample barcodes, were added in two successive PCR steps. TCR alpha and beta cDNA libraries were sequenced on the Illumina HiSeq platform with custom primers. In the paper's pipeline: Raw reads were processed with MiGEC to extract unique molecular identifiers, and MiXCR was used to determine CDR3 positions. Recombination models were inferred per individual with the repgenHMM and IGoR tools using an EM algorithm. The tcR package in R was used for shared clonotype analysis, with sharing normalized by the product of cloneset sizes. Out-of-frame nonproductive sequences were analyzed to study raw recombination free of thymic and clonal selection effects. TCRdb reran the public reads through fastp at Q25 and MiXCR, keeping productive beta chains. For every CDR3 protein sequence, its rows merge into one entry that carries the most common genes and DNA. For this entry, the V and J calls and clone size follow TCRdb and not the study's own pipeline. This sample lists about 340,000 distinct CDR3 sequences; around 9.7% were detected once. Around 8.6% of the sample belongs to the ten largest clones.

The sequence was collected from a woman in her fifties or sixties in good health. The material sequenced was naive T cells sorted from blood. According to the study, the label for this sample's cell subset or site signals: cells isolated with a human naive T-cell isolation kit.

The CDR3 protein is CASSLGGAGFADTQYF. The DNA reads TGCGCCAGCAGCTTGGGTGGAGCGGGATTCGCAGATACGCAGTATTTT. The chain is encoded by TRBV5-1 joined to TRBJ2-3; 7 bases in the junction line up with TRBD2. Taken from the germline V gene, the CDR1 and CDR2 loops are SGHRS and YFSETQ. The germline V end is reduced by 0 bases and the J end by 4 bases; junction bases left unmatched: 8. The CDR3 runs 16 amino acids, cysteine and phenylalanine included. Only the CDR3 DNA stays, 48 bases, in frame from base 1.